Detailed here is one TCR beta chain. This entry is derived from a study of OX40 agonist ivuxolimab in advanced cancers. Looking at the study overall: A male proportion of 82.7% was recorded, with mean age about 54 years and range about 23 to 80.

Profiled with immunoSEQ multiplex PCR; TCRdb holds only in-frame clones, not every one. The repertoire holds 55,000 to 65,000 clones, with less than 85% as singletons. This TCR was sampled from an adult with an advanced solid tumor such as melanoma, head and neck, liver or kidney cancer. This specimen consisted of CD4+ or CD8+ T cells sorted from blood, obtained in a trial of the OX40 agonist ivuxolimab.

CDR3 nucleotides: TGTGCCAGCTCACCGAGGGAGGGGATGAACACTGAAGCTTTCTTT. Its translation is CASSPREGMNTEAFF. The gene calls are TRBV18 and TRBJ1-1; the D gene is possibly TRBD1 (5 bases). Per germline, CDR1 KGHSH and CDR2 LQKENI. The CDR3 consists of 15 residues. The V and J ends lost 3 bases and 0 bases respectively, with 11 bases between them. Complete variable domain (other parts from reference TRBV18 and TRBJ1-1): NAGVMQNPRHLVRRRGQEARLRCSPMKGHSHVYWYRQLPEEGLKFMVYLQKENIIDESGMPKERFSAEFPKEGPSILRIQQVVRGDSAAYFCASSPREGMNTEAFFGQGTRLTVV.